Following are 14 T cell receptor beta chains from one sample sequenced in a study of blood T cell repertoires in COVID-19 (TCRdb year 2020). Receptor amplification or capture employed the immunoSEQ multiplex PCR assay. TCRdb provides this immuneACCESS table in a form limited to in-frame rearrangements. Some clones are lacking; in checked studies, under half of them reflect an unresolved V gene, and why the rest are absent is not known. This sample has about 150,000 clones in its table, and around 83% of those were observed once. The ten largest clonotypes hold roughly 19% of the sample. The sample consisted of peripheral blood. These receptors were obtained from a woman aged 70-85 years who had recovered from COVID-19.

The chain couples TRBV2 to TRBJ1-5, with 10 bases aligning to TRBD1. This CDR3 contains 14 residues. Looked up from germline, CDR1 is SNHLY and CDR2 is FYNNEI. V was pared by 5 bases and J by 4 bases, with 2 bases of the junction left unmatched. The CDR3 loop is CASSPGQGNQPQHF. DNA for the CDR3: TGTGCCAGCAGTCCGGGACAGGGGAATCAGCCCCAGCATTTT.

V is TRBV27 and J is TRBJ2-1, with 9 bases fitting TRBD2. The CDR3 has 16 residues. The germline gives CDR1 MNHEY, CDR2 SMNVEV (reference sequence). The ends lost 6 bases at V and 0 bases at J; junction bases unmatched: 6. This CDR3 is CASRGREGSSYNEQFF. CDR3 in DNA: TGTGCCAGCAGGGGGCGGGAGGGGAGCTCCTACAATGAGCAGTTCTTC.

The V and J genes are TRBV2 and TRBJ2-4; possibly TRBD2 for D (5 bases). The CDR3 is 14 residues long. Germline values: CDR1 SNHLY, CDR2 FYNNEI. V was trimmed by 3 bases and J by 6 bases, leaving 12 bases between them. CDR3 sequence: CASSDGVGANIQYF. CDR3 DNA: TGTGCCAGCAGTGATGGGGTGGGAGCAAACATTCAGTACTTC.

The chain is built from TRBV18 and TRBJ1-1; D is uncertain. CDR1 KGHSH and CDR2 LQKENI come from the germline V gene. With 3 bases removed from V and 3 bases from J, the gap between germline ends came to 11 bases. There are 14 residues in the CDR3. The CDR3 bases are TGTGCCAGCTCACCTACTAATGGTGACACTGAAGCTTTCTTT. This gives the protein CASSPTNGDTEAFF.

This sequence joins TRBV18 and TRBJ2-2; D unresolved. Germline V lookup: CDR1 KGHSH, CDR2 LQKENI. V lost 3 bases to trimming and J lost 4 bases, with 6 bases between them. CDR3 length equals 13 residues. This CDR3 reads CASSPPGTGELFF. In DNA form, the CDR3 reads TGTGCCAGCTCACCCCCGGGCACCGGGGAGCTGTTTTTT.

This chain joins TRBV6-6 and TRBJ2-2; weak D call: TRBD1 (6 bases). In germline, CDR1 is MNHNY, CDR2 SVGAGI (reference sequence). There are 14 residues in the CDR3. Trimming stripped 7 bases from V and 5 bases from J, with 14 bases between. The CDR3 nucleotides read TGTGCCAGCAACCAACCGGACAGAACCGGGGAGCTGTTTTTT. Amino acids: CASNQPDRTGELFF.

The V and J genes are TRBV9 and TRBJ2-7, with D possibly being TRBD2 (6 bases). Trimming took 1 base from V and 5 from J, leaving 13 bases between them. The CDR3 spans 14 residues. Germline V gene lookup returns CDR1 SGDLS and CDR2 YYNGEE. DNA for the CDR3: TGTGCCAGCAGCGTATTCGGGGGAGGCCACGAGCAGTACTTC. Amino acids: CASSVFGGGHEQYF.

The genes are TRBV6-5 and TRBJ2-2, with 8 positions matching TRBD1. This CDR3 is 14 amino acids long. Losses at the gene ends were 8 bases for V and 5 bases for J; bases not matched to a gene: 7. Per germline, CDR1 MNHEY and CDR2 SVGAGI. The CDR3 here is CASQRQGFTGELFF. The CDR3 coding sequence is TGTGCCAGCCAGCGACAGGGGTTTACCGGGGAGCTGTTTTTT.

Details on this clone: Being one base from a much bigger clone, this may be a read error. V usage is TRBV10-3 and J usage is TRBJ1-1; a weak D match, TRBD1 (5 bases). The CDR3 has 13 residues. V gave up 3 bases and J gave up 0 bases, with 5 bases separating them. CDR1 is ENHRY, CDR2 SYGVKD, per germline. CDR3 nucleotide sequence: TGTGCCATCAGTGACAGGGTGAACACTGAAGCTTTCTTT. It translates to CAISDRVNTEAFF.

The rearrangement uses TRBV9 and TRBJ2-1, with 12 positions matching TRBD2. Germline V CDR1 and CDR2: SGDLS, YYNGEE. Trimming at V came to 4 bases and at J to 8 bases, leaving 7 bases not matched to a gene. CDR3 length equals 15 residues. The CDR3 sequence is CASSSLAGGPDEQFF. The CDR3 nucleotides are TGTGCCAGCAGCAGCCTAGCGGGGGGGCCCGATGAGCAGTTCTTC.

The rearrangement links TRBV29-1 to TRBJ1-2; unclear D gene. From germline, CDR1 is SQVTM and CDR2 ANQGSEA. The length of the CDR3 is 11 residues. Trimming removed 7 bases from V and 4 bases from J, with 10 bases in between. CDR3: CSAGVAYGYTF. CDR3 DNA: TGCAGCGCAGGAGTGGCCTATGGCTACACCTTC.

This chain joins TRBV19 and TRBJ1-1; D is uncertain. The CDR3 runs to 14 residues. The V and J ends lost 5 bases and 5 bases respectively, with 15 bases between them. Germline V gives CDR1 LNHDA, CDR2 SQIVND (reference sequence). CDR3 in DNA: TGTGCCAGTAGTTCCCTCACGGGGTGGACTGAAGCTTTCTTT. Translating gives CASSSLTGWTEAFF.

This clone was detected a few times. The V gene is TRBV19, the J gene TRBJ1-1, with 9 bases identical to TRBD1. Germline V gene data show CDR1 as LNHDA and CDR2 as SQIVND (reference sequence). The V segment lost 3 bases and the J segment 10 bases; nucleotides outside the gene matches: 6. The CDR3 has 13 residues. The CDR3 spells CASSIRDRVGAFF. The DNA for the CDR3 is TGTGCCAGTAGTATCCGGGACAGGGTTGGAGCTTTCTTT. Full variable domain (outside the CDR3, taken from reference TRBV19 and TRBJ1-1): DGGITQSPKYLFRKEGQNVTLSCEQNLNHDAMYWYRQDPGQGLRLIYYSQIVNDFQKGDIAEGYSVSREKKESFPLTVTSAQKNPTAFYLCASSIRDRVGAFFGQGTRLTVV.

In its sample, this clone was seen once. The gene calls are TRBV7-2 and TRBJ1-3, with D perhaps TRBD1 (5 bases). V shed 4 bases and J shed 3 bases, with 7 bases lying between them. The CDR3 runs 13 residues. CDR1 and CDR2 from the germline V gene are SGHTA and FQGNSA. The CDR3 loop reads CASSSGLGNTIYF. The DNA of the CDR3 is TGTGCCAGCAGCTCGGGACTTGGAAACACCATATATTTT.